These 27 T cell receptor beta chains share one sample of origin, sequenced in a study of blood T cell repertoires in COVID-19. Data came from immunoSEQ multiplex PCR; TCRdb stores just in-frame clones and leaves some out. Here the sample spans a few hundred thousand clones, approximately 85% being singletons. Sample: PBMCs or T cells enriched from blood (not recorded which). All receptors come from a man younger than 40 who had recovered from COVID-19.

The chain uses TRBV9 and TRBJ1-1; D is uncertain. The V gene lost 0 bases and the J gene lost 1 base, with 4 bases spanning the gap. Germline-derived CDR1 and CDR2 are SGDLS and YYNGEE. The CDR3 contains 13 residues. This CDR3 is CASSVGPNTEAFF. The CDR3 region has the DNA TGTGCCAGCAGCGTAGGGCCGAACACTGAAGCTTTCTTT. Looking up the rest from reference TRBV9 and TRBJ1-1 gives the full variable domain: DSGVTQTPKHLITATGQRVTLRCSPRSGDLSVYWYQQSLDQGLQFLIQYYNGEERAKGNILERFSAQQFPDLHSELNLSSLELGDSALYFCASSVGPNTEAFFGQGTRLTVV.

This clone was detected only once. For the CDR3, the DNA is TGTGCCAGCTCACCAATGGGGGCGGAGGGCTACACCTTC. Protein sequence: CASSPMGAEGYTF. The chain recombines TRBV18 with TRBJ1-2, with D possibly being TRBD1 (6 bases). V lost 2 bases and J 8 bases, leaving 12 bases between the germline ends. CDR1 is KGHSH, CDR2 LQKENI, per germline. This CDR3 contains 13 residues.

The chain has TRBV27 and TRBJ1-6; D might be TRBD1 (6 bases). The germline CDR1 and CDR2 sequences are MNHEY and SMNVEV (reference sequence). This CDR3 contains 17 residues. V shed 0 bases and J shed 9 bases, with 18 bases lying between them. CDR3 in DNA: TGTGCCAGCAGTTTATCGATTGGTGACAGGCCCACTTCACCCCTCCACTTT. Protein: CASSLSIGDRPTSPLHF.

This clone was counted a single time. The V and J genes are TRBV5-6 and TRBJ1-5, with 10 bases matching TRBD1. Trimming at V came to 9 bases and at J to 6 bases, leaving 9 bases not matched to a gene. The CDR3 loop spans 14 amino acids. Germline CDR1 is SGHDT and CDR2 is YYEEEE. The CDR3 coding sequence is TGTGCCACCAGTTCCTGGGACAGGGGTCAGCCCCAGCATTTT. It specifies CATSSWDRGQPQHF.

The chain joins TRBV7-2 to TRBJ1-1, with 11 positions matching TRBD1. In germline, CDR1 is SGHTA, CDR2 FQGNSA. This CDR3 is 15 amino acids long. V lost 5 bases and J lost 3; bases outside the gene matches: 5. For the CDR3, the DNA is TGTGCCAGCAGCCGGACAGGGGGCGTTGACACTGAAGCTTTCTTT. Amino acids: CASSRTGGVDTEAFF.

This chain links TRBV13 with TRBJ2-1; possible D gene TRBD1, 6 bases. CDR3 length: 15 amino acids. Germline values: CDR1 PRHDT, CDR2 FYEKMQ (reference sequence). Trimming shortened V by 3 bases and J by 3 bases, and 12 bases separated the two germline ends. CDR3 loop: CASSFYQTGYNEQFF. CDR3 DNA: TGTGCCAGCAGCTTTTATCAGACAGGCTACAATGAGCAGTTCTTC.

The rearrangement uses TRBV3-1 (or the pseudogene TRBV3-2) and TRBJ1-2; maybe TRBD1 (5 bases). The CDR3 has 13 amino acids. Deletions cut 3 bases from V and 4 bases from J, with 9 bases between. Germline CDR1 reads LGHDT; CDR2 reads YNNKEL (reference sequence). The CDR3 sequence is CASSQGTPYGYTF. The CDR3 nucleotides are TGTGCCAGCAGCCAGGGGACTCCCTATGGCTACACCTTC.

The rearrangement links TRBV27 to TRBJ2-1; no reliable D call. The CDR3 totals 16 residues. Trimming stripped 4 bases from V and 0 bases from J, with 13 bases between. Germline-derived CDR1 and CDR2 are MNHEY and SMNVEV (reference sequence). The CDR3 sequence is CASSSIPLSSYNEQFF. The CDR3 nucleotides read TGTGCCAGCAGTTCCATTCCACTGAGCTCCTACAATGAGCAGTTCTTC.

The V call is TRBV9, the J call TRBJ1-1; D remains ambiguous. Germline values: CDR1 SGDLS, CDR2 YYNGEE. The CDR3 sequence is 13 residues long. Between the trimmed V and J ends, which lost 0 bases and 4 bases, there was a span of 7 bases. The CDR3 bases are TGTGCCAGCAGCGTAGATTATCTCACTGAAGCTTTCTTT. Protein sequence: CASSVDYLTEAFF.

The CDR3 loop is CASSLGQVMGTEAFF. The CDR3 region has the DNA TGTGCCAGCAGCCTTGGCCAGGTGATGGGCACTGAAGCTTTCTTT. This chain connects TRBV3-1 (or the pseudogene TRBV3-2) to TRBJ1-1; no reliable D call. Germline CDR1 LGHDT, CDR2 YNNKEL (reference sequence). This CDR3 has 15 amino acids. V lost 4 bases and J lost 4, with 16 bases in between.

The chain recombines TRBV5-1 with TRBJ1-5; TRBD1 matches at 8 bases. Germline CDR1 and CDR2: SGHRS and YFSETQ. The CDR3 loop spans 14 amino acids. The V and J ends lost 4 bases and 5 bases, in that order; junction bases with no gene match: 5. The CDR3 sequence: CASSPTGAYQPQHF. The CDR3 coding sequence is TGCGCCAGCAGCCCGACAGGGGCTTATCAGCCCCAGCATTTT.

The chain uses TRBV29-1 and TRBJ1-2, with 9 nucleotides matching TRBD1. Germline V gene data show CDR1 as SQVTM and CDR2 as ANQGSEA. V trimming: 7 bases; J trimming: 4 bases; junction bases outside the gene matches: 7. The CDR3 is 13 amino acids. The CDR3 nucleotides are TGCAGCGCCGGGACAGGGTTGGGCTATGGCTACACCTTC. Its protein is CSAGTGLGYGYTF. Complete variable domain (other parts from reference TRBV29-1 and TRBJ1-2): SAVISQKPSRDICQRGTSLTIQCQVDSQVTMMFWYRQQPGQSLTLIATANQGSEATYESGFVIDKFPISRPNLTFSTLTVSNMSPEDSSIYLCSAGTGLGYGYTFGSGTRLTVV.

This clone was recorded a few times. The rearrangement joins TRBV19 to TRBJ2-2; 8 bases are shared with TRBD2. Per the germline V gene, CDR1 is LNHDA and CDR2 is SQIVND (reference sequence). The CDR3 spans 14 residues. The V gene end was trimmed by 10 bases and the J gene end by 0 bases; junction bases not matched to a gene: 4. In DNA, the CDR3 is TGTGCCACTGGACTAGCCTCGAACACCGGGGAGCTGTTTTTT. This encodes CATGLASNTGELFF.

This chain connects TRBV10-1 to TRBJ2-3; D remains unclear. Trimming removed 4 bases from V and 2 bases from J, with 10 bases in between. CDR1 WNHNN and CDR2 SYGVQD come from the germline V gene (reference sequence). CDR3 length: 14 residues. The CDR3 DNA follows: TGCGCCAGCAGTGTTAGTGGAGACACAGATACGCAGTATTTT. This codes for CASSVSGDTDTQYF.

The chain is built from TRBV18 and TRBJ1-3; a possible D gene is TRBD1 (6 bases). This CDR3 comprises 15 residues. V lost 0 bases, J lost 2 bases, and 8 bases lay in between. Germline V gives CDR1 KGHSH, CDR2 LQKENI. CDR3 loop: CASSPPNRAGNTIYF. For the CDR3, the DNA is TGTGCCAGCTCACCACCTAACAGGGCTGGAAACACCATATATTTT. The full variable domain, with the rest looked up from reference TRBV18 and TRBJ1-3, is NAGVMQNPRHLVRRRGQEARLRCSPMKGHSHVYWYRQLPEEGLKFMVYLQKENIIDESGMPKERFSAEFPKEGPSILRIQQVVRGDSAAYFCASSPPNRAGNTIYFGEGSWLTVV.

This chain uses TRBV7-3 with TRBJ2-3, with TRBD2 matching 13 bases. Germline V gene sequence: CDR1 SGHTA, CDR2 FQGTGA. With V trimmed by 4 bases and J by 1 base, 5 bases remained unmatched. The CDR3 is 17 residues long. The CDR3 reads CASSSLGLAGGTDTQYF. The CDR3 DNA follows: TGTGCCAGCAGCTCCCTCGGACTAGCGGGGGGCACAGATACGCAGTATTTT.

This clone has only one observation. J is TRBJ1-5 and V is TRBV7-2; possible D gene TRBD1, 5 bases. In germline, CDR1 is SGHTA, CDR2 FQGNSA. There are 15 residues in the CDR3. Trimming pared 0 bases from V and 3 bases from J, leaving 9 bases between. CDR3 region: CASSLAQDFNQPQHF. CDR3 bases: TGTGCCAGCAGCTTAGCACAGGATTTCAATCAGCCCCAGCATTTT.

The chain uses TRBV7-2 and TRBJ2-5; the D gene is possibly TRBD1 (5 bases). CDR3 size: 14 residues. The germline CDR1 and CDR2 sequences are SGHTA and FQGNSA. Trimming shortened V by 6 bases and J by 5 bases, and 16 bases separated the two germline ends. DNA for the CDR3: TGTGCCAGCAGTTGGAATGGGGCAGGGGAGACCCAGTACTTC. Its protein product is CASSWNGAGETQYF.

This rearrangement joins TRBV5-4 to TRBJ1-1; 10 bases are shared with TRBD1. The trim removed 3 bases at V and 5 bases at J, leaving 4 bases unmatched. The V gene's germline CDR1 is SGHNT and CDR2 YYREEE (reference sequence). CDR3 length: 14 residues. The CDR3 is CASSSTGGRTEAFF. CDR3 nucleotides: TGTGCCAGCAGCTCGACAGGGGGCAGGACTGAAGCTTTCTTT. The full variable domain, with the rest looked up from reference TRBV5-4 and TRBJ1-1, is ETGVTQSPTHLIKTRGQQVTLRCSSQSGHNTVSWYQQALGQGPQFIFQYYREEENGRGNFPPRFSGLQFPNYSSELNVNALELDDSALYLCASSSTGGRTEAFFGQGTRLTVV.

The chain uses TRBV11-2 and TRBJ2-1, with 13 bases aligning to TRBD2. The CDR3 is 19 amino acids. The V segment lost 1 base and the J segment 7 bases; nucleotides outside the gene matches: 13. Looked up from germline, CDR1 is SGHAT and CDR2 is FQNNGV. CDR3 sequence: CASSLVSLAGGRSPNEQFF. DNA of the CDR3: TGTGCCAGCAGCTTAGTGTCACTAGCGGGGGGGCGTTCCCCGAATGAGCAGTTCTTC.

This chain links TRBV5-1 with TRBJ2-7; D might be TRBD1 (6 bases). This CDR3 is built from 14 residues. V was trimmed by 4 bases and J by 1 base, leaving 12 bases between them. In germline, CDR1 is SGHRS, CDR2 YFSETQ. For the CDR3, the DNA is TGCGCCAGCAGCCGAACTGGACAGTCCTACGAGCAGTACTTC. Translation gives CASSRTGQSYEQYF.

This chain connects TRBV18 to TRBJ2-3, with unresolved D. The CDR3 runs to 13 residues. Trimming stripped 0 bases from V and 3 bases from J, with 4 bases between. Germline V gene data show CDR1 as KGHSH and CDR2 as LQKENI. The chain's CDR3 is CASSPPQTDTQYF. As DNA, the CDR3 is TGTGCCAGCTCACCACCTCAGACAGATACGCAGTATTTT.

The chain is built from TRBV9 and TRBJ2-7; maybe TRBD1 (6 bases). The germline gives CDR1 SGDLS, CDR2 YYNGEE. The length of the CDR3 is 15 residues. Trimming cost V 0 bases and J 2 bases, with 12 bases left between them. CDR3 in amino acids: CASSVGPGEPYEQYF. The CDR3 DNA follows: TGTGCCAGCAGCGTAGGGCCAGGGGAACCCTACGAGCAGTACTTC.

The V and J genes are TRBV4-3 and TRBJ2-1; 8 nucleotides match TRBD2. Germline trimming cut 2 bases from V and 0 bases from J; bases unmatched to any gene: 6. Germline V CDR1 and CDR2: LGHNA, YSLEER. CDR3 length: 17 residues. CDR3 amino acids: CASSQSLAGYSYNEQFF. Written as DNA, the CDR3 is TGCGCCAGCAGCCAATCCTTAGCGGGGTACTCCTACAATGAGCAGTTCTTC.

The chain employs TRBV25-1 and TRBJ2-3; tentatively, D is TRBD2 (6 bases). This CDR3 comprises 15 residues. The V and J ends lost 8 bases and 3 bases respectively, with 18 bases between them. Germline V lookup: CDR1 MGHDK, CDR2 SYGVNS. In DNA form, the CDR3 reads TGTGCCAGCGGGAAGCGCGGGGCCGGAACAGATACGCAGTATTTT. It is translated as CASGKRGAGTDTQYF.

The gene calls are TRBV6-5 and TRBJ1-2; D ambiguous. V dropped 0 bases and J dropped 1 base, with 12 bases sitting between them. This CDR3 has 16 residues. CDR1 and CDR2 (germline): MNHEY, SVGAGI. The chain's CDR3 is CASSYSSSLVNYGYTF. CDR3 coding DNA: TGTGCCAGCAGTTACTCGTCAAGTCTAGTTAACTATGGCTACACCTTC.

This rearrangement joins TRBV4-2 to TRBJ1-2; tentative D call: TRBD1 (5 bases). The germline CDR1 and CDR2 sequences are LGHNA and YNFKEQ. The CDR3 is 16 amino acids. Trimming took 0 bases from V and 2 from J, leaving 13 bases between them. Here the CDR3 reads CASSQESGGTNYGYTF. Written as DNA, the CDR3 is TGTGCCAGCAGCCAAGAGTCCGGAGGGACGAACTATGGCTACACCTTC.